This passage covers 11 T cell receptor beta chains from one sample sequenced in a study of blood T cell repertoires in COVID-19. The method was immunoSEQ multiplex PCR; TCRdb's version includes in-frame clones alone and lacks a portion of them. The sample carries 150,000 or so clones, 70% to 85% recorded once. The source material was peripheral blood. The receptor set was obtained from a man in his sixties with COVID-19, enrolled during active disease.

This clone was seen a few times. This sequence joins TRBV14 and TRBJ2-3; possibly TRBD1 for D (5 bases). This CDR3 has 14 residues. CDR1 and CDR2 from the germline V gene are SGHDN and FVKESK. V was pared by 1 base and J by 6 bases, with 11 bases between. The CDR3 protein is CASSQGRRVDTQYF. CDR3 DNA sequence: TGTGCCAGCAGCCAAGGTCGCAGGGTTGATACGCAGTATTTT.

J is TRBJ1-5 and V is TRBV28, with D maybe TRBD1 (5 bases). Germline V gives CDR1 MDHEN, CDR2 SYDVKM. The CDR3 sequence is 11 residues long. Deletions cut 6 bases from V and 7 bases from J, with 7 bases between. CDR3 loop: CASSRGQPQHF. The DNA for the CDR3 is TGTGCCAGCAGCCGGGGGCAGCCCCAGCATTTT. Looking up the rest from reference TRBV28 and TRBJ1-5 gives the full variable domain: DVKVTQSSRYLVKRTGEKVFLECVQDMDHENMFWYRQDPGLGLRLIYFSYDVKMKEKGDIPEGYSVSREKKERFSLILESASTNQTSMYLCASSRGQPQHFGDGTRLSIL.

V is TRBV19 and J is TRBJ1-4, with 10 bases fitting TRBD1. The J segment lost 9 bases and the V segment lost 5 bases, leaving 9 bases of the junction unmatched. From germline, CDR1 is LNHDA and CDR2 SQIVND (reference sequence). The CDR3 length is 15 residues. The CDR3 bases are TGTGCCAGTAGTGCTGGGGGGACAGGGGACAAAAAACTGTTTTTT. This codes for CASSAGGTGDKKLFF.

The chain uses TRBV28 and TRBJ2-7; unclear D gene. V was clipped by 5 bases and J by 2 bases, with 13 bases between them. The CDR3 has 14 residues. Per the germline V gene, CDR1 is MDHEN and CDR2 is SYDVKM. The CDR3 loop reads CASSPSGITYEQYF. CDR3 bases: TGTGCCAGCAGTCCGTCGGGTATCACCTACGAGCAGTACTTC. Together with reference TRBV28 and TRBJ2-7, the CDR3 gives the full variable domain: DVKVTQSSRYLVKRTGEKVFLECVQDMDHENMFWYRQDPGLGLRLIYFSYDVKMKEKGDIPEGYSVSREKKERFSLILESASTNQTSMYLCASSPSGITYEQYFGPGTRLTVT.

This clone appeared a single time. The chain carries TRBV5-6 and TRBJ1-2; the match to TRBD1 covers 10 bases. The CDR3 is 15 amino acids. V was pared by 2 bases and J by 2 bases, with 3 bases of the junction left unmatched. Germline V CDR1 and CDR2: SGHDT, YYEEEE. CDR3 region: CASSLLGQGNYGYTF. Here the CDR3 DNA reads TGTGCCAGCAGCTTATTGGGACAGGGGAACTATGGCTACACCTTC.

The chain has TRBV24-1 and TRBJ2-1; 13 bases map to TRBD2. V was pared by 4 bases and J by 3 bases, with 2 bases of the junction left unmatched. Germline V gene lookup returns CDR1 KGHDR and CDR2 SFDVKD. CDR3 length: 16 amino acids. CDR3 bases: TGTGCCACCAGTGACTGGACTAGCGGGAGCTACAATGAGCAGTTCTTC. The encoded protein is CATSDWTSGSYNEQFF.

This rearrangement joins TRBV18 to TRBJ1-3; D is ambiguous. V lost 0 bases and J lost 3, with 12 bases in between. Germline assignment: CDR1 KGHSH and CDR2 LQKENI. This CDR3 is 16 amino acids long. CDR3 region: CASSPPVGRNGNTIYF. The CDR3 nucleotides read TGTGCCAGCTCACCACCGGTGGGCAGGAATGGAAACACCATATATTTT.

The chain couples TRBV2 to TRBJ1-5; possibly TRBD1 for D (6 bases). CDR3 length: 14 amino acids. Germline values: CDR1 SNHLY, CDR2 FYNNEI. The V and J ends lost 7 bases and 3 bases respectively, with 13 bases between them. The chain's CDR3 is CASMGRQDNQPQHF. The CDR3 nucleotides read TGTGCCAGCATGGGCCGACAGGACAATCAGCCCCAGCATTTT.

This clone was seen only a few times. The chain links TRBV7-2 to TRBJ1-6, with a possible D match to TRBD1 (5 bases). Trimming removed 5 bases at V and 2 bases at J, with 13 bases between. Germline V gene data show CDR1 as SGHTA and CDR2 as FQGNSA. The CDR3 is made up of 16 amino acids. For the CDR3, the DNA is TGTGCCAGCAGCCTAGGGGTACAGGCCTATAATTCACCCCTCCACTTT. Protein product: CASSLGVQAYNSPLHF.

The CDR3 DNA is TGTGCCACCAGTGATTTCGGGACTAGCAGCAGGGAGACCCAGTACTTC. Its protein is CATSDFGTSSRETQYF. The chain employs TRBV24-1 and TRBJ2-5; 9 bases are shared with TRBD2. The J segment lost 5 bases and the V segment lost 1 base, leaving 7 bases of the junction unmatched. CDR1 KGHDR and CDR2 SFDVKD come from the germline V gene. The CDR3 spans 16 residues.

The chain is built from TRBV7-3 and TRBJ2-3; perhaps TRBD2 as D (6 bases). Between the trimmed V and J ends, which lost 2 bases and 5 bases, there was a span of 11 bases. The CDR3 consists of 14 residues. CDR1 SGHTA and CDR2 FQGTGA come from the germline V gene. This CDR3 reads CASSLGGDGDTQYF. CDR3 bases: TGTGCCAGCAGCTTAGGCGGGGATGGAGATACGCAGTATTTT.